Sequencing of this T cell receptor beta chain was carried out in a study of CD8 T cells in ankylosing spondylitis. This clonotype has only a few counts. The antigen is undetermined. Germline V gives CDR1 MNHEY, CDR2 SMNVEV (reference sequence). CDR3 length equals 20 residues. Trimming took 5 bases from V and 0 from J; bases not matched to a gene: 13. TCRdb re-called the 5' RACE reads with MiXCR, one entry per CDR3 protein. The sample shows 30,000 to 45,000 distinct CDR3 sequences, approximately 11% of them seen only once. General study points: Both synovial fluid and blood in reactive arthritis had previously been reported to carry some motif variants.

The TCR sequence derives from a male donor with ankylosing spondylitis. Input material: synovial fluid, either unsorted or a sorted T cell fraction (not recorded which). This rearrangement joins TRBV27 to TRBJ2-1, with 13 bases fitting TRBD2. DNA for the CDR3: TGTGCCAGCAGTCCGACCGGGACTAGCGGGGCGAGTGTCTCCTACAATGAGCAGTTCTTC. It codes for CASSPTGTSGASVSYNEQFF.